The subject of this entry is one TCR beta chain. This specimen belongs to a study of cytomegalovirus exposure and HLA in healthy donors. PCR primers comprised 60 Vbeta and 13 Jbeta primers. Sequencing used immunoSEQ multiplex PCR; TCRdb keeps in-frame clones, though not all of them. The sample lists about 210,000 clones, roughly 82% occurring once. Trimming removed 2 bases at V and 6 bases at J, with 13 bases between. CDR3 length: 14 residues. Germline V lookup: CDR1 MDHEN, CDR2 SYDVKM. Sequenced material: PBMCs. The chain uses TRBV28 and TRBJ1-1; weak D call: TRBD1 (5 bases). The clonotype comes from a man aged 35-49 years in good health and CMV-seropositive. CDR3 sequence: CASSLGPRAAEAFF. In DNA form, the CDR3 reads TGTGCCAGCAGTTTAGGCCCCAGGGCGGCTGAAGCTTTCTTT.